A single sample is the source of the 21 T cell receptor beta chains below, sequenced in a study of cytomegalovirus exposure and HLA in healthy donors. 60 Vbeta and 13 Jbeta primers were used in PCR. TCRdb's table, derived via immunoSEQ multiplex PCR, lists solely in-frame clones and lacks some. The sample records roughly 200,000 clones, around 77% being singletons. The specimen was PBMCs. The source of these receptors is a woman in her 30s in good health and CMV-seronegative.

This chain connects TRBV7-9 to TRBJ2-7; D remains ambiguous. The CDR3 is 12 amino acids. Trimming cost V 2 bases and J 6 bases, with 8 bases left between them. Germline CDR1 is SEHNR and CDR2 is FQNEAQ (reference sequence). The CDR3 loop reads CASSLSGPEQYF. In DNA, the CDR3 is TGTGCCAGCAGCTTATCGGGTCCCGAGCAGTACTTC.

V is TRBV28 and J is TRBJ2-7; no clear D gene. This CDR3 has 12 amino acids. Germline V gives CDR1 MDHEN, CDR2 SYDVKM. V was pared by 2 bases and J by 4 bases, with 6 bases between. The CDR3 region is CASSLRGYEQYF. In nucleotides, the CDR3 is TGTGCCAGCAGTTTAAGAGGTTACGAGCAGTACTTC.

The V and J genes are TRBV18 and TRBJ2-7; 8 bases agree with TRBD1. This CDR3 region has 14 residues. Germline-derived CDR1 and CDR2 are KGHSH and LQKENI. After removal of 6 bases from V and 3 bases from J, the junction contained 7 bases not matched to a gene. This chain's CDR3 is CASSAGGRLYEQYF. Written as DNA, the CDR3 is TGTGCCAGCTCGGCAGGGGGCCGGCTCTACGAGCAGTACTTC.

This clone was seen only once. This sequence joins TRBV15 and TRBJ2-7; weak D call: TRBD2 (5 bases). The CDR3 is 16 residues long. Germline values: CDR1 LNHNV, CDR2 YYDKDF (reference sequence). V was trimmed by 1 base and J by 1 base, leaving 14 bases between them. The CDR3 sequence is CATSRVGGLGSYEQYF. As DNA, the CDR3 is TGTGCCACCAGCAGAGTGGGCGGGCTTGGGTCCTACGAGCAGTACTTC.

The chain combines TRBV29-1 with TRBJ2-7; D is ambiguous. Germline V CDR1 and CDR2: SQVTM, ANQGSEA. V shed 4 bases and J shed 5 bases, with 9 bases lying between them. The CDR3 consists of 11 residues. The CDR3 region has the DNA TGCAGCGTTGGGGCCCTCCACGAGCAGTACTTC. This translates into CSVGALHEQYF.

The chain is built from TRBV18 and TRBJ1-3, with TRBD1 matching 9 bases. Per germline, CDR1 KGHSH and CDR2 LQKENI. CDR3 size: 16 residues. V was clipped by 3 bases and J by 0 bases; unmatched bases: 3. For the CDR3, the DNA is TGTGCCAGCTCACCGGGACAGGGTGGCTCTGGAAACACCATATATTTT. This gives the protein CASSPGQGGSGNTIYF.

The chain combines TRBV7-9 with TRBJ2-1; D is perhaps TRBD1 (5 bases). In germline, CDR1 is SEHNR, CDR2 FQNEAQ (reference sequence). This CDR3 region has 14 residues. Trimming pared 5 bases from V and 3 bases from J, leaving 11 bases between. CDR3 DNA sequence: TGTGCCAGCAGCCCTGGACAAGACTACAATGAGCAGTTCTTC. This gives the protein CASSPGQDYNEQFF.

This clone was found a few times. Here the CDR3 DNA reads TGTGCCAGCAGCTCCCGGGAGGCTCGGGATGAGCAGTACTTC. Amino acids: CASSSREARDEQYF. The V gene is TRBV7-9, the J gene TRBJ2-7; 7 bases are shared with TRBD2. Trimming cost V 4 bases and J 7 bases; bases outside gene matches: 10. The CDR3 sequence is 14 residues long. The germline V gene has CDR1 SEHNR and CDR2 FQNEAQ (reference sequence).

Comments on this clone: Different DNA sequences within this sample yield the same CDR3. The chain employs TRBV7-9 and TRBJ1-1; D uncertain. The CDR3 is 13 residues long. V was pared by 1 base and J by 1 base, with 4 bases between. Germline V gene data show CDR1 as SEHNR and CDR2 as FQNEAQ (reference sequence). Here the CDR3 reads CASSLGQNTEAFF. The CDR3 bases are TGTGCCAGCAGCTTAGGTCAGAACACTGAAGCTTTCTTT.

This chain joins TRBV6-5 and TRBJ1-3, with D perhaps TRBD1 (6 bases). The CDR3 spans 15 residues. The germline V gene has CDR1 MNHEY and CDR2 SVGAGI. With 5 bases removed from V and 1 base from J, the gap between germline ends came to 12 bases. The DNA of the CDR3 is TGTGCCAGCAGTATTGAGGGGACATCTGGAAACACCATATATTTT. Its protein product is CASSIEGTSGNTIYF.

This clone has a handful of counts. The genes are TRBV19 and TRBJ2-7; 7 positions agree with TRBD1. Germline V gene sequence: CDR1 LNHDA, CDR2 SQIVND (reference sequence). This CDR3 is built from 14 residues. The V segment lost 4 bases and the J segment 3 bases; nucleotides outside the gene matches: 6. In DNA form, the CDR3 reads TGTGCCAGTAGTAACGACAGGGATCTCTACGAGCAGTACTTC. It codes for CASSNDRDLYEQYF.

This clone has a handful of counts. The chain links TRBV19 to TRBJ2-7, with D possibly TRBD1 on 5 matching bases. Trimming stripped 3 bases from V and 0 bases from J, with 15 bases between. Germline V gives CDR1 LNHDA, CDR2 SQIVND (reference sequence). This CDR3 is built from 16 residues. The DNA of the CDR3 is TGTGCCAGTAGTATTTTGGGGCAGTCAAGCTCCTACGAGCAGTACTTC. The encoded protein is CASSILGQSSSYEQYF.

The genes are TRBV11-2 and TRBJ1-3; weak D call: TRBD1 (6 bases). The CDR3 covers 14 residues. V was pared by 3 bases and J by 4 bases, with 10 bases between. Germline CDR1 SGHAT, CDR2 FQNNGV. In nucleotides, the CDR3 is TGTGCCAGCAGCTTGGCAGGGGCCGGAAACACCATATATTTT. This codes for CASSLAGAGNTIYF.

Here the CDR3 DNA reads TGTGCCTGGAGGGACCCGGGACAGGGCTTTGAAAAACTGTTTTTT. It codes for CAWRDPGQGFEKLFF. This sequence joins TRBV30 and TRBJ1-4; 9 bases map to TRBD1. Germline trimming cut 3 bases from V and 7 bases from J; bases unmatched to any gene: 9. The germline V gene has CDR1 GTSNPN and CDR2 SVGIG (reference sequence). The CDR3 extends over 15 amino acids.

The CDR3 DNA sequence: TGCGCCAGCAGCTTCCGGGGGAGCCCAACCTTGAGCTCCTACAATGAGCAGTTCTTC. It is translated as CASSFRGSPTLSSYNEQFF. The chain employs TRBV5-1 and TRBJ2-1; TRBD2 might be the D (6 bases). Germline V gene lookup returns CDR1 SGHRS and CDR2 YFSETQ. The V and J ends lost 2 bases and 0 bases respectively, with 21 bases between them. The length of the CDR3 is 19 residues.

The DNA of the CDR3 is TGTGCCAGTAGTAAGACACCCAACTCTGGAAACACCATATATTTT. This codes for CASSKTPNSGNTIYF. This sequence joins TRBV19 and TRBJ1-3; D unclear. This CDR3 is 15 amino acids long. Trimming left V 4 bases short and J 0 bases short, with 10 bases between. CDR1 and CDR2 from the germline V gene are LNHDA and SQIVND (reference sequence). Combining the CDR3 with reference TRBV19 and TRBJ1-3 gives the whole variable domain DGGITQSPKYLFRKEGQNVTLSCEQNLNHDAMYWYRQDPGQGLRLIYYSQIVNDFQKGDIAEGYSVSREKKESFPLTVTSAQKNPTAFYLCASSKTPNSGNTIYFGEGSWLTVV.

This rearrangement joins TRBV27 to TRBJ2-2; 12 bases are shared with TRBD2. Trimming removed 5 bases from V and 4 bases from J; junction bases left unmatched: 5. Per the germline V gene, CDR1 is MNHEY and CDR2 is SMNVEV (reference sequence). This CDR3 spans 16 amino acids. The CDR3 loop is CASSPLAGGPTGELFF. In DNA, the CDR3 is TGTGCCAGCAGTCCTCTAGCGGGAGGGCCCACCGGGGAGCTGTTTTTT.

The V gene is TRBV25-1, the J gene TRBJ2-1; 8 bases align to TRBD1. Looked up from germline, CDR1 is MGHDK and CDR2 is SYGVNS. V shed 4 bases, J shed 0 bases, and the junction held 2 bases outside the gene matches. The CDR3 has 15 amino acids. The CDR3: CASSGTGHSYNEQFF. As DNA, the CDR3 is TGTGCCAGCAGTGGGACAGGGCACTCCTACAATGAGCAGTTCTTC.

The genes are TRBV27 and TRBJ2-1; TRBD1 matches at 10 bases. After removal of 4 bases from V and 9 bases from J, the junction contained 6 bases not matched to a gene. The germline CDR1 and CDR2 sequences are MNHEY and SMNVEV (reference sequence). This CDR3 region has 14 residues. The CDR3 sequence is CASSWDRGWTEQFF. The CDR3 DNA sequence: TGTGCCAGCAGTTGGGACAGGGGTTGGACTGAGCAGTTCTTC.

The chain joins TRBV29-1 to TRBJ2-7; D might be TRBD1 (6 bases). Germline V gene sequence: CDR1 SQVTM, CDR2 ANQGSEA. V was pared by 5 bases and J by 1 base, with 12 bases between. CDR3 length: 13 residues. The CDR3 bases are TGCAGCGTTAGAGGGGGTTTATCCTACGAGCAGTACTTC. It translates to CSVRGGLSYEQYF.

The chain joins TRBV18 to TRBJ2-1; the match to TRBD1 covers 7 bases. V lost 3 bases to trimming and J lost 7 bases; unmatched junction nucleotides: 12. This CDR3 spans 16 amino acids. Germline values: CDR1 KGHSH, CDR2 LQKENI. CDR3 DNA: TGTGCCAGCTCACCCGCCGACAGGGTTTCGGTGAATGAGCAGTTCTTC. This codes for CASSPADRVSVNEQFF.